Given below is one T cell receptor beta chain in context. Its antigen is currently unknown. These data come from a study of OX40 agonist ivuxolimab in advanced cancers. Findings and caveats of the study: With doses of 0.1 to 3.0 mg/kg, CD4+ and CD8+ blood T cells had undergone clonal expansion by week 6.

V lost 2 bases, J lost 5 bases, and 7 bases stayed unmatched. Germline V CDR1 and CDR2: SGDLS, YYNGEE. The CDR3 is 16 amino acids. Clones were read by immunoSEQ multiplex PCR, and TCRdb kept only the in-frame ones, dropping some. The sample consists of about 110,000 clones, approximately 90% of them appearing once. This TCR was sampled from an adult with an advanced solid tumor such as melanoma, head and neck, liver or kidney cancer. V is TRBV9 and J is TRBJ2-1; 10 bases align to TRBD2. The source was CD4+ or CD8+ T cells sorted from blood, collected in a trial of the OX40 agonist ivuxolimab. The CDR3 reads CASSVTGTSANNEQFF. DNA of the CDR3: TGTGCCAGCAGCGTGACTGGGACTAGCGCCAACAATGAGCAGTTCTTC.